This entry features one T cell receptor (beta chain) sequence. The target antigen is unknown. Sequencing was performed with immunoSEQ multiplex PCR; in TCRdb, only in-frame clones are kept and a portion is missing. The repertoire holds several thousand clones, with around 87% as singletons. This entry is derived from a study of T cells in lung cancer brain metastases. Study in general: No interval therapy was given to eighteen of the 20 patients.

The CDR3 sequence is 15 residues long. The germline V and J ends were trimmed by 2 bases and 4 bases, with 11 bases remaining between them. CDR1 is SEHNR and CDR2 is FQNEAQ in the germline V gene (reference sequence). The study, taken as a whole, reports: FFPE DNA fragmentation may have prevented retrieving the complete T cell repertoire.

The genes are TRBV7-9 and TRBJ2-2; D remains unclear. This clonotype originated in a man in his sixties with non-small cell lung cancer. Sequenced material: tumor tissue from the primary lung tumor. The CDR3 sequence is CASSLSLGVTGELFF. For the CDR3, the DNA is TGTGCCAGCAGCTTAAGTCTAGGAGTCACCGGGGAGCTGTTTTTT. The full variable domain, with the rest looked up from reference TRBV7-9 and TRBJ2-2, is DTGVSQNPRHKITKRGQNVTFRCDPISEHNRLYWYRQTLGQGPEFLTYFQNEAQLEKSRLLSDRFSAERPKGSFSTLEIQRTEQGDSAMYLCASSLSLGVTGELFFGEGSRLTVL.